These 15 T cell receptor beta chains were sequenced from one sample in a study of T cell responses to AZD1222 COVID-19 vaccine. Here immunoSEQ multiplex PCR was the method, and the copy in TCRdb shows in-frame clones only, minus some. The data contain about 49,000 clones, roughly 84% of them seen just once; the ten biggest clones take up roughly 22%. Sequenced here: peripheral blood, sampled on day 0 of MenACWY control vaccination. Source of these receptors: an adult in good health.

The gene calls are TRBV11-2 and TRBJ2-3; 8 positions match TRBD1. The CDR3 sequence is 14 residues long. Looked up from germline, CDR1 is SGHAT and CDR2 is FQNNGV. After removal of 5 bases from V and 6 bases from J, the junction contained 7 bases not matched to a gene. CDR3 in DNA: TGTGCCAGCAGCAGAGAGGGGACAGGCGATACGCAGTATTTT. Amino acids: CASSREGTGDTQYF.

This sequence joins TRBV13 and TRBJ1-6; possibly TRBD1 for D (6 bases). Germline values: CDR1 PRHDT, CDR2 FYEKMQ (reference sequence). This CDR3 is 15 amino acids long. The V gene lost 4 bases and the J gene lost 7 bases, with 14 bases spanning the gap. DNA of the CDR3: TGTGCCAGCAGCTCCGAACAGGGCTTCAATTCACCCCTCCACTTT. It is translated as CASSSEQGFNSPLHF.

The CDR3 loop is CASSYYYEQYF. The CDR3 nucleotides read TGTGCCAGCAGCTATTATTACGAGCAGTACTTC. The chain carries TRBV7-9 and TRBJ2-7; D is unclear. V was clipped by 4 bases and J by 4 bases, with 5 bases between them. The CDR3 runs 11 residues. Looked up from germline, CDR1 is SEHNR and CDR2 is FQNEAQ (reference sequence). The variable domain in full, completed from reference TRBV7-9 and TRBJ2-7, reads DTGVSQNPRHKITKRGQNVTFRCDPISEHNRLYWYRQTLGQGPEFLTYFQNEAQLEKSRLLSDRFSAERPKGSFSTLEIQRTEQGDSAMYLCASSYYYEQYFGPGTRLTVT.

This clone was found once. V is TRBV6-5 and J is TRBJ1-2; D might be TRBD1 (5 bases). Germline loops: CDR1 MNHEY, CDR2 SVGAGI. The CDR3 is 14 amino acids. Trimming took off 6 bases at V and 4 bases at J, with 15 bases between the two ends. The CDR3 sequence is CASSRGGTPYGYTF. CDR3 DNA: TGTGCCAGCAGCCGGGGGGGTACCCCCTATGGCTACACCTTC.

The rearrangement joins TRBV20-1 to TRBJ1-4; D is uncertain. Germline CDR1 reads DFQATT; CDR2 reads SNEGSKA (reference sequence). Between the trimmed V and J ends, which lost 3 bases and 4 bases, there was a span of 3 bases. The CDR3 consists of 11 residues. CDR3 sequence reads: CSASHNEKLFF. CDR3 sequence (DNA): TGCAGTGCTAGTCATAATGAAAAACTGTTTTTT.

The chain has TRBV5-1 and TRBJ1-1; TRBD1 matches at 7 bases. Germline-derived CDR1 and CDR2 are SGHRS and YFSETQ. The junction had 4 bases not matched to a gene; V was cut back by 4 bases and J by 1 base. The CDR3 covers 14 residues. The CDR3, as DNA: TGCGCCAGCAGCAAGGGACAGCCGAACACTGAAGCTTTCTTT. Residues: CASSKGQPNTEAFF.

This clone appeared a single time. The chain has TRBV6-5 and TRBJ1-5, with TRBD1 as a possible D gene (5 bases). Trimming shortened V by 5 bases and J by 6 bases, and 14 bases separated the two germline ends. CDR3 length: 14 amino acids. Germline-derived CDR1 and CDR2 are MNHEY and SVGAGI. Here the CDR3 DNA reads TGTGCCAGCAGTCCCGTCCTGGGGGTTCAGCCCCAGCATTTT. Translating gives CASSPVLGVQPQHF.

This chain joins TRBV5-1 and TRBJ2-7; the D is unclear. The CDR3 loop spans 13 amino acids. V gave up 2 bases and J gave up 0 bases, with 6 bases separating them. Germline CDR1 and CDR2: SGHRS and YFSETQ. CDR3 coding DNA: TGCGCCAGCAGCTTTCCCGGCTCCTACGAGCAGTACTTC. This gives the protein CASSFPGSYEQYF.

The chain uses TRBV10-2 and TRBJ1-2; 12 bases align to TRBD1. The V and J ends lost 7 bases and 7 bases, in that order; junction bases with no gene match: 13. The CDR3 runs 16 residues. From germline, CDR1 is WSHSY and CDR2 SAAADI. As DNA, the CDR3 is TGCGCCAGCAATTCCGGGACAGGGGGCTCTCAGCGTGGCTACACCTTC. Encoded protein: CASNSGTGGSQRGYTF.

The chain has TRBV18 and TRBJ1-1, with D uncertain. CDR1 is KGHSH and CDR2 is LQKENI in the germline V gene. The ends were cut back, 3 bases at V and 7 bases at J, with 9 bases in the middle. The CDR3 runs to 12 residues. CDR3 bases: TGTGCCAGCTCACCTGCGTCCCTTGAAGCTTTCTTT. This translates into CASSPASLEAFF.

The chain joins TRBV5-4 to TRBJ2-1; the D gene is possibly TRBD1 (5 bases). Germline V gene lookup returns CDR1 SGHNT and CDR2 YYREEE (reference sequence). The CDR3 is 16 amino acids. V was trimmed by 0 bases and J by 0 bases, leaving 10 bases between them. The CDR3 sequence is CASSLGQPSSYNEQFF. The CDR3 DNA reads TGTGCCAGCAGCTTGGGACAGCCGAGCTCCTACAATGAGCAGTTCTTC.

This clone is medium-sized (0.01 to 0.1%) by share. Within the sample, other DNA sequences also encode this same CDR3. CDR3 protein: CASNLQGSTEAFF. The CDR3, as DNA: TGTGCCAGCAACCTACAGGGGTCCACTGAAGCTTTCTTT. The chain recombines TRBV6-5 with TRBJ1-1; 7 nucleotides agree with TRBD1. Per germline, CDR1 MNHEY and CDR2 SVGAGI. V trimming: 7 bases; J trimming: 4 bases; junction bases outside the gene matches: 6. This CDR3 has 13 residues.

The chain recombines TRBV11-1 with TRBJ2-3, with unresolved D. Trimming pared 8 bases from V and 5 bases from J, leaving 11 bases between. This CDR3 is built from 12 residues. Germline loops: CDR1 SGHAT, CDR2 FQDESV (reference sequence). CDR3 amino acids: CASGELGDTQYF. As DNA, the CDR3 is TGTGCCAGCGGCGAGCTGGGAGATACGCAGTATTTT.

This chain joins TRBV7-9 and TRBJ1-5; D not resolved. Deletions cut 1 base from V and 7 bases from J, with 20 bases between. Germline assignment: CDR1 SEHNR and CDR2 FQNEAQ (reference sequence). This CDR3 is 17 amino acids long. This CDR3 reads CASSLESGARRTQPQHF. CDR3 DNA: TGTGCCAGCAGCTTAGAAAGCGGCGCCCGGAGGACCCAGCCCCAGCATTTT.

Only one count was recorded for this clone. The genes are TRBV3-1 (or the pseudogene TRBV3-2) and TRBJ1-2, with 10 bases aligning to TRBD1. Per the germline V gene, CDR1 is LGHDT and CDR2 is YNNKEL (reference sequence). This CDR3 has 15 amino acids. With 4 bases clipped from V and 3 bases from J, the junction kept 5 bases outside the gene matches. In DNA form, the CDR3 reads TGTGCCAGCAGCCCCTGGACAGGGGGAGACTATGGCTACACCTTC. Amino acid sequence: CASSPWTGGDYGYTF.